The T cell receptor beta chain described here comes from a study of T-cell memory formation after mild COVID-19. Study context: Clustering of TCRs was largely donor specific.

This clonotype has only a few counts. Trimming pared 8 bases from V and 5 bases from J, leaving 11 bases between. The CDR3 covers 12 residues. From 5'RACE with constant-segment primers came TCR alpha and TCR beta cDNA libraries that carried sample barcodes and UMIs. TCRdb used MiXCR to reprocess the 5' RACE reads, holding one entry per CDR3 protein. This sample has roughly 200,000 distinct CDR3 sequences, with about a fifth found just once. The rearrangement uses TRBV12-3 or TRBV12-4 and TRBJ2-3; D unclear. The TCR sequence derives from an adult woman who had mild COVID-19 (a few samples of this study predate the infection). Cell type and time point are not known. Sequenced material: PBMCs or a T cell subset sorted from them (not recorded which). The CDR3 loop is CASGPNGDTQYF. CDR3 DNA: TGTGCCAGCGGCCCAAATGGAGATACGCAGTATTTT.